This T cell receptor (beta chain) was captured by sequencing in a study of blood T cells in healthy people across ages. This clonotype came up a few times. Caucasian individuals from Russia who were healthy and aged roughly 6 to 95 acted as donors. A J-beta primer mix and a sample-barcoded 5' primer were used in a second PCR of roughly 6 to 11 cycles. TCRdb ran MiXCR on the 5' RACE reads and lists one entry per CDR3 protein. The sample has around 940,000 distinct CDR3 sequences, roughly 51% seen once. V lost 3 bases to trimming and J lost 8 bases, with 9 bases between them. This CDR3 region has 12 residues.

This clonotype originated in a woman aged 55-75 years in good health. The genes are TRBV12-3 or TRBV12-4 and TRBJ2-3, with unresolved D. The sample was blood. DNA for the CDR3: TGTGCCAGCAGTTTGCCCGGGCTTACGCAGTATTTT. Protein sequence: CASSLPGLTQYF.